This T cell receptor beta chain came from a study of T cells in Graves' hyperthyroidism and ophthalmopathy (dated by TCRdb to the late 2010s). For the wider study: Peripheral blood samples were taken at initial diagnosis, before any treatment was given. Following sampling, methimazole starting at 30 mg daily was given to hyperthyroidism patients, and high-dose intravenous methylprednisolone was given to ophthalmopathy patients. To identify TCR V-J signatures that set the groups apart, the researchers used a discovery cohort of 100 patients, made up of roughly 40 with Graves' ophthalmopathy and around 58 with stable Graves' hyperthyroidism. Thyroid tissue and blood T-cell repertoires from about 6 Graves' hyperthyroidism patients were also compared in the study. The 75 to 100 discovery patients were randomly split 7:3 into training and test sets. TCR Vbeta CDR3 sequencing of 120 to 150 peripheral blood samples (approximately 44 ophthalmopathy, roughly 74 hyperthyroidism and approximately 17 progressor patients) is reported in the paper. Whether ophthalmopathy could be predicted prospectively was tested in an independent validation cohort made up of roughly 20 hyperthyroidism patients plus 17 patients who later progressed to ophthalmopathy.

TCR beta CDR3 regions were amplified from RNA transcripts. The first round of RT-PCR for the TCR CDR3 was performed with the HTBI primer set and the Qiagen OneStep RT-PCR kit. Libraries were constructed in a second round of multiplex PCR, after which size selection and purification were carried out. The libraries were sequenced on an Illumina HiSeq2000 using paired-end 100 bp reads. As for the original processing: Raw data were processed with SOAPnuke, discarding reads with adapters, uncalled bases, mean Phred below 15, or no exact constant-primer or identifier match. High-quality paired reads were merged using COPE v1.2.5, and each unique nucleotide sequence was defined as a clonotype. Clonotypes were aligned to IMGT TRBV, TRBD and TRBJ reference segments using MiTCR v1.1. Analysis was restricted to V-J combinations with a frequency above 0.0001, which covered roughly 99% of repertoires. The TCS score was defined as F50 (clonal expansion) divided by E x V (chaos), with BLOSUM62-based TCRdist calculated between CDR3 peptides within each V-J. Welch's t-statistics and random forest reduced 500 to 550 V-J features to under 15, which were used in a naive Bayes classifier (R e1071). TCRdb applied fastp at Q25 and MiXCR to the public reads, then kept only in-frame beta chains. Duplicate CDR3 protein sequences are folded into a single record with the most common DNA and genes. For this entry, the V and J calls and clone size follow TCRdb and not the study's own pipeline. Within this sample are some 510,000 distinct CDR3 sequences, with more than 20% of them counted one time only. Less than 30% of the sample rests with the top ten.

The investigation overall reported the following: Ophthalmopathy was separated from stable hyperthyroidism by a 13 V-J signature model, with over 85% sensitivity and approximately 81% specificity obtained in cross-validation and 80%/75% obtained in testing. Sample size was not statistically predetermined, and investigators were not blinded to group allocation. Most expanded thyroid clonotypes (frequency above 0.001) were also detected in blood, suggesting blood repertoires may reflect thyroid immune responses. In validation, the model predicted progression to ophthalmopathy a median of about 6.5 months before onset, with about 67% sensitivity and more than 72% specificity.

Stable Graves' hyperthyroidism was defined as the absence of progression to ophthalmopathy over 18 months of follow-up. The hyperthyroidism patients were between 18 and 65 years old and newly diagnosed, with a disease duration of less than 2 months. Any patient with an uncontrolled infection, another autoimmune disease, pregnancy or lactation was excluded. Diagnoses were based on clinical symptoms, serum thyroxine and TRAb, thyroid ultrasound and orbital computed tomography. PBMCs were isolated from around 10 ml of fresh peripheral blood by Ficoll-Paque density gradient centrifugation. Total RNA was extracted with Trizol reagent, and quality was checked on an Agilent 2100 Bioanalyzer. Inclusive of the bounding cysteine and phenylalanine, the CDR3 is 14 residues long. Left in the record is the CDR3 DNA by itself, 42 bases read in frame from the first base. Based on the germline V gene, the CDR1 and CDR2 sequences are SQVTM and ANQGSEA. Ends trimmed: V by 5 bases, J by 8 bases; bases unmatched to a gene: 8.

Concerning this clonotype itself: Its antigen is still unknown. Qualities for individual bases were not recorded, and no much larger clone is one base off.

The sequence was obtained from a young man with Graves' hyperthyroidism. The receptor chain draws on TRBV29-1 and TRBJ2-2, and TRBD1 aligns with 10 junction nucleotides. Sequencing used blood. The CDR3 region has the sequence CSVLGQGISGELFF. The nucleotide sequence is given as TGCAGCGTTCTGGGACAGGGGATATCGGGGGAGCTGTTTTTT.